The 26 T cell receptor beta chains below were found in one sample sequenced in a study of regulatory T cells in long-lasting Graves disease. Time point given: persistent/refractory GD, antithyroid drugs over 5 years with positive TRAb. RNA isolated from PBMCs was used to make the TCR library. HTBI primers from iRepertoire and Arm-PCR of CDR3 regions yielded the TCR beta libraries. A single record per CDR3 protein comes from TCRdb applying MiXCR to the multiplex PCR reads. The table has a few hundred thousand distinct CDR3 sequences, roughly 24% seen once; the top ten hold approximately 27%. Sequenced here: peripheral blood mononuclear cells (PBMCs), sampled when the disease was refractory, from a patient treated with antithyroid drugs. Every receptor here comes from a woman in her forties with Graves disease.

Regarding this clonotype: A much more abundant neighbour one base away suggests this may be a read error. The chain couples TRBV11-2 to TRBJ2-2, with 7 bases identical to TRBD1. J was trimmed by 8 bases and V by 5 bases; bases with no gene match: 11. Per the germline V gene, CDR1 is SGHAT and CDR2 is FQNNGV. The CDR3 is made up of 15 amino acids. CDR3 region: CASSRTQGYSGELFF. The CDR3 DNA follows: TGTGCCAGCAGCCGTACACAGGGGTATTCTGGGGAGCTGTTTTTT.

This clonotype came up many times. The chain links TRBV28 to TRBJ2-4, with D maybe TRBD2 (5 bases). Germline CDR1 and CDR2: MDHEN and SYDVKM. The CDR3 extends over 15 amino acids. V gave up 3 bases and J gave up 0 bases, with 9 bases separating them. CDR3 loop: CASSFRGLAKNIQYF. DNA for the CDR3: TGTGCCAGCAGTTTCCGGGGATTAGCCAAAAACATTCAGTACTTC.

In its sample, this clonotype was seen many times. The V gene is TRBV19, the J gene TRBJ1-1, with D unresolved. V was shortened by 2 bases and J by 6 bases, with 10 bases between the two germline ends. Germline V gives CDR1 LNHDA, CDR2 SQIVND (reference sequence). The CDR3 runs 13 residues. The CDR3 protein is CASSITGGPEAFF. CDR3 in DNA: TGTGCCAGTAGTATAACGGGAGGGCCTGAAGCTTTCTTT.

The genes are TRBV18 and TRBJ2-5, with D perhaps TRBD2 (6 bases). V was shortened by 2 bases and J by 7 bases, with 11 bases between the two germline ends. The germline V gene encodes CDR1 KGHSH and CDR2 LQKENI. The CDR3 has 13 amino acids. CDR3 region: CASSPEEEGTQYF. In DNA form, the CDR3 reads TGTGCCAGCTCACCAGAGGAGGAGGGGACCCAGTACTTC. The full variable domain, rest sourced from reference TRBV18 and TRBJ2-5, is NAGVMQNPRHLVRRRGQEARLRCSPMKGHSHVYWYRQLPEEGLKFMVYLQKENIIDESGMPKERFSAEFPKEGPSILRIQQVVRGDSAAYFCASSPEEEGTQYFGPGTRLLVL.

This clonotype was counted once. A far larger clone is off by one base, so a read error is likely. The chain employs TRBV5-6 and TRBJ1-1, with D uncertain. The CDR3 loop spans 13 amino acids. From germline, CDR1 is SGHDT and CDR2 YYEEEE. Trimming took 4 bases from V and 1 from J, leaving 8 bases between them. CDR3 in DNA: TGTGCCAGCAGCCCCCTCAGGAACACTGAAGCTTTCTTT. Its protein product is CASSPLRNTEAFF.

This clonotype has more than one count but fewer than ten. It may be a read error: a sequence one base away is much more abundant. The chain recombines TRBV27 with TRBJ2-6; D is unresolved. The CDR3 has 14 amino acids. Trimming cost V 6 bases and J 0 bases, with 6 bases left between them. The V gene's germline CDR1 is MNHEY and CDR2 SMNVEV (reference sequence). DNA for the CDR3: TGTGCCAGCAGCCTCATCTCTGGGGCCAACGTCCTGACTTTC. This translates into CASSLISGANVLTF.

This clonotype was seen repeatedly, ten times or more. The J gene is TRBJ2-5, the V gene TRBV7-8; D is unresolved. This CDR3 has 18 residues. Germline CDR1 and CDR2: SGHVS and FQNEAQ. With 1 base removed from V and 2 bases from J, the gap between germline ends came to 20 bases. CDR3 in amino acids: CASSLGYRPTTEQETQYF. CDR3 in DNA: TGTGCCAGCAGCTTAGGGTACCGGCCAACAACCGAACAAGAGACCCAGTACTTC. Full variable domain (rest looked up from reference TRBV7-8 and TRBJ2-5): GAGVSQSPRYKVAKRGQDVALRCDPISGHVSLFWYQQALGQGPEFLTYFQNEAQLDKSGLPSDRFFAERPEGSVSTLKIQRTQQEDSAVYLCASSLGYRPTTEQETQYFGPGTRLLVL.

The chain employs TRBV19 and TRBJ1-3; D might be TRBD1 (5 bases). There are 15 residues in the CDR3. The V gene's germline CDR1 is LNHDA and CDR2 SQIVND (reference sequence). V was pared by 8 bases and J by 2 bases, with 16 bases between. The CDR3 DNA reads TGTGCCAGTCGCAACGGGGGATCCCCTGGAAACACCATATATTTT. This codes for CASRNGGSPGNTIYF.

This clonotype has a handful of counts. This rearrangement joins TRBV3-1 to TRBJ2-2; 11 bases match TRBD2. CDR1 is LGHDT, CDR2 YNNKEL, per germline (reference sequence). J was trimmed by 4 bases and V by 4 bases; bases with no gene match: 8. This CDR3 is 17 amino acids long. CDR3 DNA sequence: TGTGCCAGCAGCCTTCTGGGGACTAGCGGAGGCACCGGGGAGCTGTTTTTT. Amino acid sequence: CASSLLGTSGGTGELFF.

This clonotype was seen ten or more times. The chain joins TRBV29-1 to TRBJ1-6, with D unresolved. The CDR3 is 14 residues long. Germline V gene lookup returns CDR1 SQVTM and CDR2 ANQGSEA. V was shortened by 5 bases and J by 6 bases, with 14 bases between the two germline ends. The CDR3 is CSVWTGDLNSPLHF. CDR3 DNA: TGCAGCGTTTGGACCGGGGATCTTAATTCACCCCTCCACTTT.

This clonotype turned up a few times. J is TRBJ2-7 and V is TRBV30, with TRBD2 matching over 7 bases. Germline CDR1 reads GTSNPN; CDR2 reads SVGIG (reference sequence). Losses at the gene ends were 1 base for V and 6 bases for J; bases not matched to a gene: 6. The CDR3 is 13 residues long. The CDR3 loop is CAWSGAGVAEQYF. The CDR3 DNA reads TGTGCCTGGAGTGGTGCGGGAGTGGCCGAGCAGTACTTC.

This clonotype showed up many times. The genes are TRBV20-1 and TRBJ2-7; D possibly corresponds to TRBD2 (6 bases). This CDR3 has 13 amino acids. Trimming took 5 bases from V and 2 from J, leaving 13 bases between them. Per germline, CDR1 DFQATT and CDR2 SNEGSKA (reference sequence). The CDR3 loop reads CSAFRDWTYEQYF. The CDR3 region has the DNA TGCAGTGCTTTCCGGGACTGGACCTACGAGCAGTACTTC.

The chain is built from TRBV12-3 or TRBV12-4 and TRBJ1-1; TRBD1 matches at 8 bases. The CDR3 extends over 15 amino acids. Trimming at V came to 5 bases and at J to 3 bases, leaving 8 bases not matched to a gene. CDR3 sequence: CASSPSDRVDTEAFF. The CDR3 DNA is TGTGCCAGCAGTCCCTCGGACAGGGTAGACACTGAAGCTTTCTTT.

Many counts were recorded for this clonotype. This chain connects TRBV28 to TRBJ2-7; weak D call: TRBD1 (5 bases). The CDR3 loop spans 12 amino acids. Germline CDR1 MDHEN, CDR2 SYDVKM. Deletions cut 6 bases from V and 6 bases from J, with 12 bases between. Here the CDR3 reads CASSLDRSEQYF. CDR3 sequence (DNA): TGTGCCAGCAGCCTAGACAGATCCGAGCAGTACTTC. The full variable domain, its missing parts supplied by reference TRBV28 and TRBJ2-7, is DVKVTQSSRYLVKRTGEKVFLECVQDMDHENMFWYRQDPGLGLRLIYFSYDVKMKEKGDIPEGYSVSREKKERFSLILESASTNQTSMYLCASSLDRSEQYFGPGTRLTVT.

This clonotype was detected many times. The chain employs TRBV11-2 and TRBJ2-7, with a possible D match to TRBD1 (6 bases). Germline CDR1 and CDR2: SGHAT and FQNNGV. The V and J ends lost 5 bases and 2 bases respectively, with 16 bases between them. The CDR3 is 15 amino acids. The DNA of the CDR3 is TGTGCCAGCAGCCTGGGTAGGTGGGGGCCCTACGAGCAGTACTTC. This translates into CASSLGRWGPYEQYF.

This clonotype was detected ten times or more. The V call is TRBV27, the J call TRBJ2-7; no clear D gene. Germline-derived CDR1 and CDR2 are MNHEY and SMNVEV (reference sequence). The CDR3 is 12 amino acids. Trimming stripped 6 bases from V and 5 bases from J, with 11 bases between. This CDR3 reads CASSPTPNEQYF. The DNA for the CDR3 is TGTGCCAGCAGCCCGACACCGAACGAGCAGTACTTC.

This clonotype came up many times. The chain employs TRBV28 and TRBJ1-6, with D hard to call. Trimming removed 1 base from V and 7 bases from J, with 11 bases in between. CDR1 MDHEN and CDR2 SYDVKM come from the germline V gene. The CDR3 sequence is 15 residues long. DNA of the CDR3: TGTGCCAGCAGTTTATCGCAGACCCGGAATTCACCCCTCCACTTT. Translation gives CASSLSQTRNSPLHF.

The chain has TRBV11-2 and TRBJ2-3; 10 bases fit TRBD2. V dropped 0 bases and J dropped 7; count of bases not matched to a gene: 7. CDR1 is SGHAT and CDR2 is FQNNGV in the germline V gene. The CDR3 covers 16 residues. CDR3 protein: CASSLDFLAGAYTQYF. CDR3 in DNA: TGTGCCAGCAGCTTAGATTTCCTAGCGGGAGCTTATACGCAGTATTTT.

The chain uses TRBV20-1 and TRBJ1-6; D is unresolved. V lost 3 bases and J lost 5, with 8 bases in between. CDR1 DFQATT and CDR2 SNEGSKA come from the germline V gene (reference sequence). The CDR3 runs 13 residues. CDR3 in amino acids: CSASQRDNSPLHF. CDR3 nucleotide sequence: TGCAGTGCTAGCCAACGGGATAATTCACCCCTCCACTTT.

The chain joins TRBV5-1 to TRBJ2-4; D possibly uses TRBD1 or TRBD2 (6 bases each). V lost 4 bases to trimming and J lost 5 bases, with 16 bases between them. There are 15 residues in the CDR3. CDR1 and CDR2 (germline): SGHRS, YFSETQ. In DNA, the CDR3 is TGCGCCAGCAGCACTCAGAAGGGGGGCCAAAACATTCAGTACTTC. This codes for CASSTQKGGQNIQYF.

In this sample, this clonotype turned up many times. The chain joins TRBV28 to TRBJ2-7, with 9 bases fitting TRBD1. The trim removed 4 bases at V and 3 bases at J, leaving 10 bases unmatched. The CDR3 runs 16 residues. Germline CDR1 is MDHEN and CDR2 is SYDVKM. CDR3 amino acids: CASSYIAGTGYYEQYF. The CDR3 DNA reads as TGTGCCAGCAGTTACATCGCCGGGACAGGGTACTACGAGCAGTACTTC.

As DNA, the CDR3 is TGCAGAGAGTCACTAGCGGGAGAGTCCGGGGAGCTGTTTTTT. Protein: CRESLAGESGELFF. The chain has TRBV20-1 and TRBJ2-2, with 11 nucleotides matching TRBD2. The length of the CDR3 is 14 residues. CDR1 and CDR2 (germline): DFQATT, SNEGSKA (reference sequence).

This clonotype came up many times. The CDR3 DNA reads TGTGCCAGCAGCTTAGCTCGCTCTAGCGGGGGAGAGACCCAGTACTTC. This translates into CASSLARSSGGETQYF. The J gene is TRBJ2-5, the V gene TRBV11-2, with TRBD2 identical over 10 bases. V shed 1 base, J shed 4 bases, and the junction held 6 bases outside the gene matches. CDR3 length equals 16 residues. Germline CDR1 and CDR2: SGHAT and FQNNGV. The full variable domain, rest sourced from reference TRBV11-2 and TRBJ2-5, is EAGVAQSPRYKIIEKRQSVAFWCNPISGHATLYWYQQILGQGPKLLIQFQNNGVVDDSQLPKDRFSAERLKGVDSTLKIQPAKLEDSAVYLCASSLARSSGGETQYFGPGTRLLVL.

There are many counts of this clonotype. The chain carries TRBV6-5 and TRBJ1-1; D gene uncertain. CDR3 size: 16 residues. Germline assignment: CDR1 MNHEY and CDR2 SVGAGI. Trimming took off 3 bases at V and 2 bases at J, with 16 bases between the two ends. DNA for the CDR3: TGTGCCAGCAGTTATATAAGGATGGAAAGAAACACTGAAGCTTTCTTT. It translates to CASSYIRMERNTEAFF.

This clonotype was recorded a few times. This rearrangement joins TRBV12-3 or TRBV12-4 to TRBJ1-6, with D maybe TRBD1 (5 bases). The CDR3 consists of 14 residues. V was pared by 3 bases and J by 7 bases, with 10 bases between. The CDR3 here is CASSFRVRNSPLHF. CDR3 bases: TGTGCCAGCAGTTTCAGGGTCAGGAATTCACCCCTCCACTTT.

In its sample, this clonotype was seen many times. The rearrangement joins TRBV7-8 to TRBJ1-4; no firm D call. The CDR3 has 16 residues. The V gene lost 6 bases and the J gene lost 2 bases, with 16 bases spanning the gap. In germline, CDR1 is SGHVS, CDR2 FQNEAQ. This CDR3 reads CASSLSRIRTNEKLFF. CDR3 in DNA: TGTGCCAGCAGTCTGTCACGGATCCGCACTAATGAAAAACTGTTTTTT.